The 29 T cell receptor beta chains reported below all come from one sample, sequenced in a study of blood T cell repertoires in COVID-19. Libraries were prepared by immunoSEQ multiplex PCR; TCRdb keeps only in-frame clonotypes and omits some of them. The data contain about 100,000 clones, about nine tenths of them singletons. The specimen sequenced was peripheral blood. These receptors were taken from a human donor with active COVID-19. The donor label of this sample is uncertain.

The chain links TRBV19 to TRBJ2-7, with D possibly matching TRBD1 (5 bases). The CDR3 covers 13 residues. Per the germline V gene, CDR1 is LNHDA and CDR2 is SQIVND (reference sequence). Trimming pared 4 bases from V and 0 bases from J, leaving 7 bases between. The DNA of the CDR3 is TGTGCCAGTAGTAGGGGCAGCTCCTACGAGCAGTACTTC. Its translation is CASSRGSSYEQYF.

The gene calls are TRBV10-2 and TRBJ1-1, with TRBD1 identical over 8 bases. The V and J ends lost 0 bases and 3 bases, in that order; junction bases with no gene match: 6. The germline gives CDR1 WSHSY, CDR2 SAAADI. CDR3 length: 16 residues. For the CDR3, the DNA is TGCGCCAGCAGTGAGTCAGCGACAGGGGAGGACACTGAAGCTTTCTTT. Translated: CASSESATGEDTEAFF.

The chain uses TRBV5-1 and TRBJ2-3, with 13 positions matching TRBD2. From germline, CDR1 is SGHRS and CDR2 YFSETQ. The V and J ends lost 5 bases and 5 bases, in that order; junction bases with no gene match: 11. The CDR3 is 17 amino acids. DNA of the CDR3: TGCGCCAGCAGGTCGGGACTAGCGGGGACCCGGGGAGATACGCAGTATTTT. It translates to CASRSGLAGTRGDTQYF.

This chain joins TRBV7-9 and TRBJ2-7; TRBD2 is a possible D gene (5 bases). V lost 0 bases to trimming and J lost 8 bases, with 11 bases between them. The CDR3 consists of 13 residues. Germline CDR1 and CDR2: SEHNR and FQNEAQ (reference sequence). The CDR3 DNA reads as TGTGCCAGCAGCTTAGCGATAGCGCTGCAGCAGTACTTC. It specifies CASSLAIALQQYF.

The chain combines TRBV7-2 with TRBJ2-5; perhaps TRBD2 as D (6 bases). This CDR3 has 15 residues. The V gene's germline CDR1 is SGHTA and CDR2 FQGNSA. V was cut by 5 bases and J by 2 bases, with 15 bases left in between. The CDR3 region has the DNA TGTGCCAGCAGCCCCATGCGGGGTCGTCAAGAGACCCAGTACTTC. Translation: CASSPMRGRQETQYF.

The J gene is TRBJ2-1, the V gene TRBV7-9; the match to TRBD1 covers 8 bases. The V gene end was trimmed by 5 bases and the J gene end by 0 bases; junction bases not matched to a gene: 12. Germline V CDR1 and CDR2: SEHNR, FQNEAQ (reference sequence). The CDR3 has 18 amino acids. Here the CDR3 DNA reads TGTGCCAGCAGCGGCTCCGGGACAGGATTGAGCTCCTACAATGAGCAGTTCTTC. Its protein product is CASSGSGTGLSSYNEQFF.

J is TRBJ2-7 and V is TRBV29-1; D is possibly TRBD2 (5 bases). V shed 1 base and J shed 2 bases, with 9 bases lying between them. Germline V gene lookup returns CDR1 SQVTM and CDR2 ANQGSEA. The CDR3 is made up of 13 amino acids. The CDR3 sequence is CSVEGTGTYEQYF. CDR3 nucleotides: TGCAGCGTTGAAGGGACCGGGACCTACGAGCAGTACTTC.

The J gene is TRBJ2-1, the V gene TRBV6-6; 9 bases fit TRBD1. The CDR3 is 18 residues long. CDR1 and CDR2 from the germline V gene are MNHNY and SVGAGI (reference sequence). Losses at the gene ends were 5 bases for V and 7 bases for J; bases not matched to a gene: 18. This CDR3 is CASSRTLQGAKTRNEQFF. DNA for the CDR3: TGTGCCAGCAGTCGAACTTTACAGGGGGCGAAGACTAGGAATGAGCAGTTCTTC.

This sequence joins TRBV7-3 and TRBJ2-3, with 12 bases aligning to TRBD2. The ends lost 5 bases at V and 4 bases at J; junction bases unmatched: 4. From germline, CDR1 is SGHTA and CDR2 FQGTGA. The CDR3 is made up of 15 amino acids. CDR3 residues: CASSPSGGAPDTQYF. In DNA, the CDR3 is TGTGCCAGCAGCCCTAGCGGGGGGGCGCCAGATACGCAGTATTTT. The full variable domain, its missing parts supplied by reference TRBV7-3 and TRBJ2-3, is GAGVSQTPSNKVTEKGKYVELRCDPISGHTALYWYRQSLGQGPEFLIYFQGTGAADDSGLPNDRFFAVRPEGSVSTLKIQRTERGDSAVYLCASSPSGGAPDTQYFGPGTRLTVL.

The chain has TRBV11-3 and TRBJ1-1; D remains unclear. Germline CDR1 is SGHNT and CDR2 is YENEEA. The CDR3 runs 13 residues. V lost 1 base to trimming and J lost 1 base, with 4 bases between them. CDR3 DNA: TGTGCCAGCAGCTTAGTTAGGAACACTGAAGCTTTCTTT. Translating gives CASSLVRNTEAFF.

The gene calls are TRBV3-1 (or the pseudogene TRBV3-2) and TRBJ2-6; TRBD2 aligns across 14 bases. Germline loops: CDR1 LGHDT, CDR2 YNNKEL (reference sequence). The CDR3 has 19 amino acids. V lost 1 base to trimming and J lost 2 bases; unmatched junction nucleotides: 4. In DNA, the CDR3 is TGTGCCAGCAGCCAAGTGGGACTAGCGGGGGTGGCTGGGGCCAACGTCCTGACTTTC. This codes for CASSQVGLAGVAGANVLTF.

The gene calls are TRBV2 and TRBJ1-4; the D gene is possibly TRBD1 (6 bases). This CDR3 spans 15 amino acids. Germline V gene data show CDR1 as SNHLY and CDR2 as FYNNEI. Trimming removed 6 bases from V and 8 bases from J, with 19 bases in between. CDR3 bases: TGTGCCAGCAGCCCGAGGACAGCCCAAAGAGAAAAACTGTTTTTT. Translated: CASSPRTAQREKLFF.

J is TRBJ2-7 and V is TRBV5-1; 8 bases are a match to TRBD1. This CDR3 is 16 amino acids long. Germline V CDR1 and CDR2: SGHRS, YFSETQ. V was pared by 4 bases and J by 5 bases, with 14 bases of the junction left unmatched. CDR3: CASSPPGGPTINEQYF. The CDR3 nucleotides read TGCGCCAGCAGCCCCCCAGGGGGCCCGACTATCAACGAGCAGTACTTC.

V and J are TRBV28 and TRBJ1-4, with 11 bases lining up with TRBD1. CDR3 length: 15 amino acids. Germline V CDR1 and CDR2: MDHEN, SYDVKM. V shed 4 bases and J 8 bases; nucleotides not matched to a gene: 6. CDR3 bases: TGTGCCAGCAGTTCAGGACAGGGGGCATTGGAAAAACTGTTTTTT. Amino acid sequence: CASSSGQGALEKLFF. The full variable domain, completed using reference TRBV28 and TRBJ1-4, is DVKVTQSSRYLVKRTGEKVFLECVQDMDHENMFWYRQDPGLGLRLIYFSYDVKMKEKGDIPEGYSVSREKKERFSLILESASTNQTSMYLCASSSGQGALEKLFFGSGTQLSVL.

J is TRBJ1-1 and V is TRBV5-4; D is perhaps TRBD1 (6 bases). CDR3 length equals 12 residues. V gave up 2 bases and J gave up 6 bases, with 8 bases separating them. The V gene's germline CDR1 is SGHNT and CDR2 YYREEE (reference sequence). The DNA of the CDR3 is TGTGCCAGCAGCTTACAGGGCCCTGAAGCTTTCTTT. This gives the protein CASSLQGPEAFF.

The CDR3, as DNA: TGTGCTAGTCGGCAGGGTGATTATTCACCCCTCCACTTT. It specifies CASRQGDYSPLHF. The rearrangement uses TRBV12-5 and TRBJ1-6; D is possibly TRBD1 (5 bases). This CDR3 comprises 13 residues. V lost 8 bases to trimming and J lost 8 bases, with 13 bases between them. Looked up from germline, CDR1 is LGHNT and CDR2 is FRNRAP.

The chain has TRBV19 and TRBJ2-1; D is perhaps TRBD2 (7 bases). Deletions cut 5 bases from V and 0 bases from J, with 17 bases between. Germline V lookup: CDR1 LNHDA, CDR2 SQIVND (reference sequence). The CDR3 has 17 amino acids. CDR3 region: CASSLDSGESSYNEQFF. The CDR3 DNA sequence: TGTGCCAGTAGTCTGGACAGCGGGGAGAGCTCCTACAATGAGCAGTTCTTC.

This clone came up once. The chain uses TRBV6-5 and TRBJ2-7; 7 bases are shared with TRBD1. CDR3 length: 14 residues. Germline assignment: CDR1 MNHEY and CDR2 SVGAGI. The V segment lost 2 bases and the J segment 10 bases; nucleotides outside the gene matches: 11. In DNA form, the CDR3 reads TGTGCCAGCAGTTACAGGGACAGAGAAGGGGATCAGTACTTC. Residues: CASSYRDREGDQYF.

This clone was seen a single time. V gene TRBV19 combines with J gene TRBJ1-2, with no clear D. The V gene lost 7 bases and the J gene lost 2 bases, with 17 bases spanning the gap. Germline assignment: CDR1 LNHDA and CDR2 SQIVND (reference sequence). This CDR3 is 15 amino acids long. CDR3 sequence: CASNNPRGGNYGYTF. CDR3 DNA: TGTGCCAGTAACAATCCGCGGGGAGGGAACTATGGCTACACCTTC.

The rearrangement joins TRBV12-3 or TRBV12-4 to TRBJ2-7; tentatively, D is TRBD2 (6 bases). V was clipped by 1 base and J by 7 bases, with 11 bases between them. The CDR3 extends over 13 amino acids. Written as DNA, the CDR3 is TGTGCCAGCAGTTTAGTTGACAGCGGGGAGCAGTACTTC. This sequence encodes CASSLVDSGEQYF.

The rearrangement joins TRBV2 to TRBJ1-2, with unresolved D. Germline V gene data show CDR1 as SNHLY and CDR2 as FYNNEI. V lost 4 bases, J lost 10 bases, and 13 bases lay in between. CDR3 size: 12 residues. The DNA of the CDR3 is TGTGCCAGCAGTGGGGAGGGTGCGGACTACACCTTC. This codes for CASSGEGADYTF.

J is TRBJ2-5 and V is TRBV5-4, with 9 bases that match TRBD2. Unmatched junction bases numbered 4, after V lost 0 bases and J lost 1 base. This CDR3 region has 16 residues. The germline CDR1 and CDR2 sequences are SGHNT and YYREEE (reference sequence). Here the CDR3 reads CASSLAPAGGQETQYF. The CDR3 region has the DNA TGTGCCAGCAGCTTGGCCCCAGCGGGGGGCCAAGAGACCCAGTACTTC.

The rearrangement uses TRBV6-2 or TRBV6-3 and TRBJ2-3, with D possibly matching TRBD1 (5 bases). Germline V gene data show CDR1 as MNHEY and CDR2 as SVGEGT. The CDR3 extends over 19 amino acids. Trimming pared 0 bases from V and 0 bases from J, leaving 19 bases between. The CDR3 sequence is CASSYSRGAYPVSTDTQYF. The CDR3 DNA follows: TGTGCCAGCAGTTACTCACGTGGGGCTTATCCCGTAAGCACAGATACGCAGTATTTT.

This chain uses TRBV6-5 with TRBJ2-1, with D perhaps matching TRBD1 (7 bases). This CDR3 is built from 13 residues. V was cut by 7 bases and J by 5 bases, with 12 bases left in between. Per germline, CDR1 MNHEY and CDR2 SVGAGI. The CDR3 sequence: CASKSGGNNEQFF. The CDR3 coding sequence is TGTGCCAGCAAGTCAGGGGGGAACAATGAGCAGTTCTTC.

V is TRBV10-3 and J is TRBJ2-5; no clear D gene. Trimming removed 4 bases from V and 0 bases from J, with 12 bases in between. Germline CDR1 reads ENHRY; CDR2 reads SYGVKD. The CDR3 is made up of 15 amino acids. CDR3 sequence (DNA): TGTGCCATCAGTGCAAACCCACCGGACCAAGAGACCCAGTACTTC. It encodes CAISANPPDQETQYF.

CDR3 bases: TGTGCCACCAGCAGGGCGTACCCCGGGACAAAGAATTCACCCCTCCACTTT. Translated: CATSRAYPGTKNSPLHF. The chain joins TRBV15 to TRBJ1-6, with D tentatively TRBD1 (6 bases). This CDR3 is built from 17 residues. Germline loops: CDR1 LNHNV, CDR2 YYDKDF (reference sequence). Deletions cut 3 bases from V and 7 bases from J, with 19 bases between.

The chain couples TRBV2 to TRBJ2-5, with TRBD2 matching 10 bases. Germline V gives CDR1 SNHLY, CDR2 FYNNEI. The CDR3 contains 15 residues. J lost 5 bases, V lost 7 bases, and 10 bases had no gene match. DNA for the CDR3: TGTGCCAGCAAACAGAGCGGGGGGGGTTCGGAGACCCAGTACTTC. Protein sequence: CASKQSGGGSETQYF.

In regard to this clone: This specimen includes other DNA sequences encoding the same CDR3. This rearrangement joins TRBV5-6 to TRBJ2-7, with TRBD1 matching over 7 bases. The CDR3 is 14 amino acids. J was trimmed by 3 bases and V by 0 bases; bases with no gene match: 3. Germline V lookup: CDR1 SGHDT, CDR2 YYEEEE. The DNA for the CDR3 is TGTGCCAGCAGCTTGGGACAGGGTCGCTACGAGCAGTACTTC. Translation gives CASSLGQGRYEQYF.

The chain joins TRBV7-6 to TRBJ2-2, with D unresolved. This CDR3 region has 14 residues. Trimming shortened V by 5 bases and J by 6 bases, and 13 bases separated the two germline ends. Germline values: CDR1 SGHVS, CDR2 FNYEAQ. The DNA of the CDR3 is TGTGCCAGCAGCCCGACGACTTGGCCCGGGGAGCTGTTTTTT. Protein product: CASSPTTWPGELFF.